Detailed here is one TCR beta chain. The antigen is undetermined. The record originates from a study of identical twins. Findings of the study overall: Researchers reported excess low generation probability among twin-shared out-of-frame alpha sequences. For zero-insertion analyses, partial confounding could come from invariant MAIT and iNKT cells.

MiXCR was run by TCRdb on the 5' RACE reads, yielding one entry per CDR3 protein. The sample includes about 890,000 distinct CDR3 sequences, around 12% seen only once; the top ten take roughly 1.5%. Trimming pared 7 bases from V and 5 bases from J, leaving 9 bases between. CDR3 length: 11 amino acids. Germline V gene data show CDR1 as SNHLY and CDR2 as FYNNEI. A further study also used this sample, focusing on yellow fever vaccine responses in identical twins.

The sequence came from a woman aged 18-29 years in good health. Source material: PBMCs. The genes are TRBV2 and TRBJ2-7; D remains ambiguous. The CDR3 is CASIILHEQYF. The CDR3, as DNA: TGTGCCAGCATCATACTCCACGAGCAGTACTTC.